This T cell receptor (beta chain) stems from a study of early T cells in non-severe SARS-CoV-2 infection. Each single cDNA molecule received a unique molecular identifier. In TCRdb, the 5' RACE reads were re-called with MiXCR into one record per CDR3 protein. This sample carries tens of thousands of distinct CDR3 sequences, roughly 12% of them seen once, and the ten largest clones take over 1.3%. This clonotype was found many times. The V segment lost 5 bases and the J segment 15 bases; nucleotides outside the gene matches: 7. The CDR3 has 12 amino acids. From germline, CDR1 is SGHAT and CDR2 FQNNGV. The genes are TRBV11-2 and TRBJ2-1; TRBD1 matches at 10 bases. The receptor was isolated from an adult who was a healthcare worker with PCR-confirmed SARS-CoV-2 infection or an uninfected control (not recorded which). Sequenced material: whole blood, taken at baseline. As DNA, the CDR3 is TGTGCCAGCAGCACGTCAGGGGACAGGGGGTTCTTC. The encoded protein is CASSTSGDRGFF.